This TCR beta chain originates from a study of blood T cell repertoires in COVID-19. Libraries were prepared by immunoSEQ multiplex PCR; TCRdb keeps only in-frame clonotypes and omits some of them. The table lists roughly 380,000 clones, about 90% of them singletons. This CDR3 comprises 12 residues. The V end lost 3 bases, the J end lost 9 bases, and 6 bases lay between the germline ends. V gene TRBV12-3 or TRBV12-4 combines with J gene TRBJ1-6, with D uncertain. This TCR was sampled from a young man who had recovered from COVID-19. Sequences were obtained from PBMCs or T cells enriched from blood (not recorded which). CDR3 coding DNA: TGTGCCAGCAGTTTGGGCCCTTCACCCCTCCACTTT. This encodes CASSLGPSPLHF.